This TCR beta chain was sequenced for a study of radiotherapy plus CTLA-4 blockade in lung cancer. Study results and limitations: There was expansion of tumor-derived TCR clones in blood after radiotherapy plus ipilimumab.

This clone was detected many times. Antigen specificity is unknown. V trimming: 5 bases; J trimming: 5 bases; junction bases outside the gene matches: 6. CDR1 LNHDA and CDR2 SQIVND come from the germline V gene (reference sequence). The CDR3 runs 16 residues. TCRdb's copy holds only in-frame clones and misses some; the assay was immunoSEQ multiplex PCR. The table shows more than 75,000 clones, with roughly 74% occurring only once. Specimen: peripheral blood, collected from a patient treated with radiotherapy plus ipilimumab. The clonotype comes from a human donor with non-small cell lung cancer who had a partial response to radiotherapy plus ipilimumab. Some clones in this sample may be carry-over from other donors' samples. The J gene is TRBJ2-2, the V gene TRBV19; 12 nucleotides match TRBD2. CDR3 in amino acids: CASSATSGSTTGELFF. The CDR3 DNA reads as TGTGCCAGTAGTGCGACTAGCGGGAGTACAACCGGGGAGCTGTTTTTT.